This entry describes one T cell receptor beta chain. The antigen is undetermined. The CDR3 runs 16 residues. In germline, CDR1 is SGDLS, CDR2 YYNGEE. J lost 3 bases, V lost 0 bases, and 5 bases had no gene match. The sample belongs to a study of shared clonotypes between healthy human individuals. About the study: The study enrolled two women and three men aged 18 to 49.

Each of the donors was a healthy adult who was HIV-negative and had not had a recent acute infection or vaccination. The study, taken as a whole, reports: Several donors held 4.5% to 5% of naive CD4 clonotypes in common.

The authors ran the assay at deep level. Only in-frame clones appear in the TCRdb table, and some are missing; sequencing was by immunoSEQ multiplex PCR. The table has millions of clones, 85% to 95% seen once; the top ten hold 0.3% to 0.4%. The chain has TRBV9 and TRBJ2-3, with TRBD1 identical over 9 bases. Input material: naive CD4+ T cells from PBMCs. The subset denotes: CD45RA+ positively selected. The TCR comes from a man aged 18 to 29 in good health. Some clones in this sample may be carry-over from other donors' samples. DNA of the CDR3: TGTGCCAGCAGCGTAGGGGGCGGACAGGGGACAGATACGCAGTATTTT. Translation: CASSVGGGQGTDTQYF.